Following are 21 T cell receptor beta chains from one sample sequenced in a study of blood T cell repertoires in COVID-19. Sequencing was performed with immunoSEQ multiplex PCR; in TCRdb, only in-frame clones are kept and a portion is missing. The sample yields about 85,000 clones, around 85% seen once. The sample consisted of peripheral blood. The receptors come from a man aged 55 to 70 with acute or convalescent COVID-19.

V and J are TRBV4-1 and TRBJ2-2; 8 bases match TRBD2. This CDR3 contains 16 residues. V lost 5 bases to trimming and J lost 4 bases; unmatched junction nucleotides: 9. Germline CDR1 and CDR2: MGHRA and YSYEKL. CDR3 amino acids: CASSSPGGARTGELFF. The DNA of the CDR3 is TGCGCCAGCAGCTCCCCCGGGGGGGCTCGCACCGGGGAGCTGTTTTTT.

V and J are TRBV24-1 and TRBJ1-1; tentatively, D is TRBD1 (6 bases). CDR1 KGHDR and CDR2 SFDVKD come from the germline V gene. This CDR3 comprises 15 residues. V lost 0 bases to trimming and J lost 3 bases, with 10 bases between them. The CDR3 here is CATSDLSGGDTEAFF. CDR3 bases: TGTGCCACCAGTGATTTGTCGGGGGGCGACACTGAAGCTTTCTTT.

The rearrangement uses TRBV6-4 and TRBJ1-5; D possibly corresponds to TRBD1 (5 bases). The CDR3 contains 17 residues. CDR1 is MRHNA and CDR2 is SNTAGT in the germline V gene. Trimming shortened V by 0 bases and J by 6 bases, and 18 bases separated the two germline ends. The CDR3 sequence: CASSDSSRGGYGQPQHF. The CDR3, as DNA: TGTGCCAGCAGTGACTCGAGCCGGGGGGGGTATGGTCAGCCCCAGCATTTT.

The CDR3 loop is CASSYEAGTAYEQYF. Here the CDR3 DNA reads TGTGCCAGCAGTTACGAGGCGGGGACGGCCTACGAGCAGTACTTC. This rearrangement joins TRBV6-6 to TRBJ2-7; tentatively, D is TRBD2 (6 bases). The CDR3 totals 15 residues. Between the trimmed V and J ends, which lost 2 bases and 2 bases, there was a span of 13 bases. Per germline, CDR1 MNHNY and CDR2 SVGAGI (reference sequence).

The chain carries TRBV30 and TRBJ1-2; D may be TRBD1 (5 bases). Looked up from germline, CDR1 is GTSNPN and CDR2 is SVGIG (reference sequence). V gave up 0 bases and J gave up 8 bases, with 7 bases separating them. There are 11 residues in the CDR3. CDR3 sequence reads: CAWSVGAGYTF. The CDR3 nucleotides read TGTGCCTGGAGTGTAGGGGCAGGCTACACCTTC.

The V call is TRBV7-2, the J call TRBJ2-5, with 9 bases fitting TRBD2. The length of the CDR3 is 16 residues. Germline CDR1 is SGHTA and CDR2 is FQGNSA. The J segment lost 1 base and the V segment lost 5 bases, leaving 8 bases of the junction unmatched. CDR3: CASSPSGASFQETQYF. The CDR3, as DNA: TGTGCCAGCAGCCCTAGCGGGGCCTCCTTCCAAGAGACCCAGTACTTC. Full variable domain (missing parts from reference TRBV7-2 and TRBJ2-5): GAGVSQSPSNKVTEKGKDVELRCDPISGHTALYWYRQSLGQGLEFLIYFQGNSAPDKSGLPSDRFSAERTGGSVSTLTIQRTQQEDSAVYLCASSPSGASFQETQYFGPGTRLLVL.

This chain joins TRBV15 and TRBJ1-2; the D gene is possibly TRBD1 (5 bases). The CDR3 extends over 14 amino acids. V dropped 2 bases and J dropped 2 bases, with 9 bases sitting between them. Germline V gene lookup returns CDR1 LNHNV and CDR2 YYDKDF (reference sequence). The CDR3 loop reads CATSRQDRNYGYTF. The CDR3 DNA is TGTGCCACCAGCAGACAAGACAGAAACTATGGCTACACCTTC.

The chain recombines TRBV5-5 with TRBJ2-3, with D perhaps matching TRBD2 (5 bases). CDR3 length equals 16 residues. Germline values: CDR1 SGHKS, CDR2 YYEKEE (reference sequence). V lost 2 bases, J lost 0 bases, and 13 bases lay in between. This CDR3 is CASSFYLRGSTDTQYF. The CDR3 nucleotides are TGTGCCAGCAGCTTTTACCTCCGAGGGAGCACAGATACGCAGTATTTT.

This clone was counted a single time. The genes are TRBV11-2 and TRBJ1-2; 7 nucleotides align to TRBD1. The CDR3 extends over 14 amino acids. CDR1 and CDR2 from the germline V gene are SGHAT and FQNNGV. The V segment lost 2 bases and the J segment 2 bases; nucleotides outside the gene matches: 2. Here the CDR3 reads CASSLLTGNYGYTF. In DNA form, the CDR3 reads TGTGCCAGCAGCTTACTGACAGGGAACTATGGCTACACCTTC.

V gene TRBV4-3 combines with J gene TRBJ1-2; possible D gene TRBD1, 5 bases. This CDR3 region has 14 residues. Trimming pared 2 bases from V and 0 bases from J, leaving 7 bases between. Germline CDR1 and CDR2: LGHNA and YSLEER. CDR3 sequence (DNA): TGCGCCAGCAGCCAACTGACAGCTAACTATGGCTACACCTTC. Its translation is CASSQLTANYGYTF.

This chain connects TRBV6-2 or TRBV6-3 to TRBJ1-1; TRBD1 is a possible D gene (6 bases). Germline V gene data show CDR1 as MNHEY and CDR2 as SVGEGT. Trimming cost V 2 bases and J 3 bases, with 13 bases left between them. This CDR3 contains 15 residues. The CDR3 DNA follows: TGTGCCAGCAGTTACAAGCAGGGGCTGGACACTGAAGCTTTCTTT. This sequence encodes CASSYKQGLDTEAFF.

This clone was observed once. The rearrangement uses TRBV11-2 and TRBJ1-4; D remains unclear. The CDR3 contains 15 residues. V lost 3 bases and J 0 bases, leaving 8 bases between the germline ends. Per the germline V gene, CDR1 is SGHAT and CDR2 is FQNNGV. The DNA for the CDR3 is TGTGCCAGCAGCTTCAGACACACAACTAATGAAAAACTGTTTTTT. Encoded protein: CASSFRHTTNEKLFF.

The CDR3 DNA reads TGTGCCAGCAGTTCCACAGGCGGTCAGCCCCAGCATTTT. This translates into CASSSTGGQPQHF. This rearrangement joins TRBV7-2 to TRBJ1-5, with D possibly matching TRBD1 (5 bases). V was pared by 6 bases and J by 6 bases, with 12 bases between. In germline, CDR1 is SGHTA, CDR2 FQGNSA. The CDR3 spans 13 residues.

This clone has just one count. The V gene is TRBV10-3, the J gene TRBJ2-3; 8 bases map to TRBD2. The CDR3 length is 14 residues. After removal of 10 bases from V and 7 bases from J, the junction contained 13 bases not matched to a gene. CDR1 ENHRY and CDR2 SYGVKD come from the germline V gene. The CDR3 nucleotides read TGTGCCAGCAAGACCCCAGGCGGGGGGTATACGCAGTATTTT. Its protein is CASKTPGGGYTQYF.

The chain carries TRBV7-9 and TRBJ2-3, with D tentatively TRBD2 (5 bases). Trimming removed 5 bases at V and 4 bases at J, with 13 bases between. This CDR3 has 14 amino acids. Germline-derived CDR1 and CDR2 are SEHNR and FQNEAQ (reference sequence). The CDR3 nucleotides read TGTGCCAGCAGCCCTCTAGCTGTGGCAGATACGCAGTATTTT. Amino acids: CASSPLAVADTQYF.

In this sample, this clone turned up a few times. The chain carries TRBV5-6 and TRBJ2-3; a possible D gene is TRBD2 (6 bases). V gave up 4 bases and J gave up 2 bases, with 11 bases separating them. Germline V gene sequence: CDR1 SGHDT, CDR2 YYEEEE. The CDR3 covers 14 residues. This chain's CDR3 is CASSGGLLTDTQYF. CDR3 bases: TGTGCCAGCAGCGGGGGACTCCTCACAGATACGCAGTATTTT.

The rearrangement links TRBV10-3 to TRBJ1-3; 12 nucleotides line up with TRBD1. Germline V lookup: CDR1 ENHRY, CDR2 SYGVKD. The V segment lost 10 bases and the J segment 3 bases; nucleotides outside the gene matches: 10. The CDR3 consists of 16 residues. The CDR3 nucleotides read TGTGCCACCCAATCGGGACAGGGGGCGAGTGGAAACACCATATATTTT. Residues: CATQSGQGASGNTIYF.

The rearrangement uses TRBV13 and TRBJ1-3; a possible D gene is TRBD1 (5 bases). V was trimmed by 4 bases and J by 0 bases, leaving 10 bases between them. From germline, CDR1 is PRHDT and CDR2 FYEKMQ (reference sequence). This CDR3 has 15 amino acids. The CDR3 protein is CASSWQGISGNTIYF. CDR3 DNA: TGTGCCAGCAGCTGGCAGGGAATCTCTGGAAACACCATATATTTT.

The CDR3 protein is CASSLDSIAYGYTF. The CDR3, as DNA: TGTGCCAGCAGCTTAGACAGTATCGCCTATGGCTACACCTTC. This rearrangement joins TRBV5-5 to TRBJ1-2; D possibly corresponds to TRBD1 (5 bases). V was cut by 2 bases and J by 4 bases, with 12 bases left in between. This CDR3 is 14 amino acids long. The germline V gene has CDR1 SGHKS and CDR2 YYEKEE (reference sequence).

The CDR3 here is CASSLGQGAYEQYF. CDR3 nucleotide sequence: TGTGCCAGCAGCTTGGGACAGGGGGCCTACGAGCAGTACTTC. The rearrangement uses TRBV13 and TRBJ2-7, with 11 bases lining up with TRBD1. Germline loops: CDR1 PRHDT, CDR2 FYEKMQ (reference sequence). The CDR3 totals 14 residues. V gave up 3 bases and J gave up 2 bases; unmatched junction bases: 0. Full variable domain (remainder filled in from reference TRBV13 and TRBJ2-7): AAGVIQSPRHLIKEKRETATLKCYPIPRHDTVYWYQQGPGQDPQFLISFYEKMQSDKGSIPDRFSAQQFSDYHSELNMSSLELGDSALYFCASSLGQGAYEQYFGPGTRLTVT.

The V gene is TRBV9, the J gene TRBJ2-7; the D gene is possibly TRBD2 (5 bases). The length of the CDR3 is 15 residues. V was pared by 3 bases and J by 2 bases, with 15 bases between. Germline assignment: CDR1 SGDLS and CDR2 YYNGEE. DNA of the CDR3: TGTGCCAGCAGCGCGAGGGCAGATCACACCTACGAGCAGTACTTC. Translating gives CASSARADHTYEQYF.